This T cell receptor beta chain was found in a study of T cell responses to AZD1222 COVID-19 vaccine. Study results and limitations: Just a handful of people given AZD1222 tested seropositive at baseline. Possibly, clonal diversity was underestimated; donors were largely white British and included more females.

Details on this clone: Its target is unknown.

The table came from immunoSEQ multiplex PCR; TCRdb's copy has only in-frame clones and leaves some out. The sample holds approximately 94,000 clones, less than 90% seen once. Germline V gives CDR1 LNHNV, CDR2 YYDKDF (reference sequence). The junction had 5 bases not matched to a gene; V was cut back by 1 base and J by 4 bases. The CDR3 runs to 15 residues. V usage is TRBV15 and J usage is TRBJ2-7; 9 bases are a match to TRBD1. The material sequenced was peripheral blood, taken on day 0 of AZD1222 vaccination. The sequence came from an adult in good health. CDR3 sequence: CATSRARDREYEQYF. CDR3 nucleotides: TGTGCCACCAGCAGAGCCCGGGACAGGGAATACGAGCAGTACTTC.